These 26 T cell receptor beta chains were sequenced from one sample in a study of technical replicates of blood from a handful of donors. Clones were read by immunoSEQ multiplex PCR, and TCRdb kept only the in-frame ones, dropping some. The repertoire includes over 45,000 clones, around 90% of them detected once, and under 5% sits in the top ten. Sequenced material: PBMCs. The receptors stem from a human donor in good health. Some clones in this sample may be carry-over from other donors' samples.

The V gene is TRBV5-4, the J gene TRBJ2-5; 13 bases align to TRBD2. The CDR3 runs 16 residues. With V trimmed by 4 bases and J by 5 bases, 8 bases remained unmatched. CDR1 and CDR2 (germline): SGHNT, YYREEE (reference sequence). The CDR3 reads CASSKTSGGASETQYF. For the CDR3, the DNA is TGTGCCAGCAGCAAAACTAGCGGGGGGGCCTCGGAGACCCAGTACTTC.

The chain joins TRBV18 to TRBJ2-7; 7 bases fit TRBD2. CDR3 length equals 13 residues. With 4 bases clipped from V and 6 bases from J, the junction kept 6 bases outside the gene matches. Germline lookup yields CDR1 KGHSH and CDR2 LQKENI. Here the CDR3 reads CASSRRDYPEQYF. CDR3 in DNA: TGTGCCAGCTCACGGCGGGACTACCCCGAGCAGTACTTC.

V gene TRBV4-2 combines with J gene TRBJ1-1; tentative D call: TRBD1 (5 bases). The germline V and J ends were trimmed by 1 base and 3 bases, with 18 bases remaining between them. The CDR3 spans 17 residues. The germline V gene encodes CDR1 LGHNA and CDR2 YNFKEQ. CDR3 DNA: TGTGCCAGCAGCCAAGGGGGCGGGGCGAGGGAACACACTGAAGCTTTCTTT. Translated, it gives CASSQGGGAREHTEAFF.

The rearrangement uses TRBV5-6 and TRBJ2-1; a possible D gene is TRBD1 (6 bases). Per germline, CDR1 SGHDT and CDR2 YYEEEE. The V and J ends lost 2 bases and 2 bases respectively, with 11 bases between them. The CDR3 has 15 residues. CDR3 nucleotides: TGTGCCAGCAGCTTTAGACAGGCTGCCTACAATGAGCAGTTCTTC. This codes for CASSFRQAAYNEQFF.

The chain has TRBV10-3 and TRBJ2-5; TRBD1 agrees at 9 bases. Losses at the gene ends were 6 bases for V and 4 bases for J; bases not matched to a gene: 6. CDR3 size: 14 residues. The germline CDR1 and CDR2 sequences are ENHRY and SYGVKD. In DNA, the CDR3 is TGTGCCATCAGCCCGGGGACAGGGCTAGAGACCCAGTACTTC. Amino acid sequence: CAISPGTGLETQYF.

V gene TRBV30 combines with J gene TRBJ2-7; 7 nucleotides line up with TRBD2. With 0 bases clipped from V and 1 base from J, the junction kept 12 bases outside the gene matches. Germline CDR1 is GTSNPN and CDR2 is SVGIG (reference sequence). This CDR3 comprises 17 residues. CDR3 sequence reads: CAWSVRGPAGLSYEQYF. For the CDR3, the DNA is TGTGCCTGGAGTGTACGGGGACCAGCGGGGTTGTCCTACGAGCAGTACTTC.

The rearrangement uses TRBV18 and TRBJ1-5; D uncertain. Trimming took 3 bases from V and 5 from J, leaving 5 bases between them. Germline V gives CDR1 KGHSH, CDR2 LQKENI. This CDR3 spans 12 amino acids. CDR3 nucleotide sequence: TGTGCCAGCTCACCTTCGGATCAGCCCCAGCATTTT. Translating it yields CASSPSDQPQHF.

V and J are TRBV6-5 and TRBJ2-5; TRBD2 aligns across 12 bases. The CDR3 runs 14 residues. V was clipped by 5 bases and J by 5 bases; unmatched bases: 3. Germline V gene lookup returns CDR1 MNHEY and CDR2 SVGAGI. The CDR3 loop is CASSPSGRGETQYF. The CDR3 nucleotides read TGTGCCAGCAGTCCTAGCGGGAGGGGGGAGACCCAGTACTTC.

This clone was seen a single time. The chain has TRBV11-2 and TRBJ2-1; 8 bases fit TRBD2. Germline CDR1 is SGHAT and CDR2 is FQNNGV. The CDR3 has 13 residues. The trim removed 5 bases at V and 9 bases at J, leaving 6 bases unmatched. The CDR3 DNA reads TGTGCCAGCAGCGGAAGCGGGGGACCTGAGCAGTTCTTC. Protein product: CASSGSGGPEQFF.

V gene TRBV5-4 combines with J gene TRBJ2-5; D is possibly TRBD2 (6 bases). The germline V gene encodes CDR1 SGHNT and CDR2 YYREEE (reference sequence). The germline V and J ends were trimmed by 4 bases and 5 bases, with 21 bases remaining between them. CDR3 length: 16 amino acids. The CDR3 nucleotides read TGTGCCAGCAGCCAAACAAGACTAGTCTCTGGGGAGACCCAGTACTTC. Protein: CASSQTRLVSGETQYF.

The CDR3 DNA sequence: TGTGCCAGTAGTATGGGGGGGGATATCAACCCCCAGCATTTT. Amino acids: CASSMGGDINPQHF. This rearrangement joins TRBV19 to TRBJ1-5; perhaps TRBD1 as D (5 bases). The CDR3 loop spans 14 amino acids. The V gene's germline CDR1 is LNHDA and CDR2 SQIVND (reference sequence). Trimming pared 3 bases from V and 10 bases from J, leaving 16 bases between.

This clone appeared once. The V call is TRBV9, the J call TRBJ1-2, with no clear D. The CDR3 is 13 amino acids. V lost 8 bases and J lost 5, with 16 bases in between. From germline, CDR1 is SGDLS and CDR2 YYNGEE. The CDR3 protein is CASRWEGGYGYTF. In DNA, the CDR3 is TGTGCCAGTCGCTGGGAAGGAGGTTATGGCTACACCTTC.

The chain recombines TRBV7-9 with TRBJ1-1; 8 nucleotides align to TRBD1. CDR1 SEHNR and CDR2 FQNEAQ come from the germline V gene (reference sequence). The J segment lost 0 bases and the V segment lost 1 base, leaving 1 base of the junction unmatched. The CDR3 has 15 amino acids. The DNA for the CDR3 is TGTGCCAGCAGCTTAGGACAGGGGATGAACACTGAAGCTTTCTTT. It is translated as CASSLGQGMNTEAFF.

The chain couples TRBV11-2 to TRBJ2-1; the D gene is possibly TRBD2 (6 bases). The CDR3 spans 13 residues. V gave up 8 bases and J gave up 6 bases, with 14 bases separating them. Germline-derived CDR1 and CDR2 are SGHAT and FQNNGV. CDR3: CASRSSGSNEQFF. CDR3 sequence (DNA): TGTGCCAGCCGGAGCTCCGGGAGCAATGAGCAGTTCTTC.

The chain carries TRBV25-1 and TRBJ2-7; the D gene is possibly TRBD2 (6 bases). Trimming removed 7 bases at V and 3 bases at J, with 13 bases between. This CDR3 is built from 13 residues. CDR1 is MGHDK and CDR2 is SYGVNS in the germline V gene. In DNA, the CDR3 is TGTGCCAGCACCAGCCCCGGGGGCTACGAGCAGTACTTC. As protein: CASTSPGGYEQYF.

The table lists this clone with a count of one. The chain combines TRBV4-3 with TRBJ2-1; D is unclear. The germline V gene has CDR1 LGHNA and CDR2 YSLEER. This CDR3 contains 14 residues. Trimming cost V 1 base and J 8 bases, with 12 bases left between them. CDR3 amino acids: CASSQVVKSDEQFF. DNA of the CDR3: TGCGCCAGCAGCCAAGTCGTGAAGAGCGATGAGCAGTTCTTC.

The rearrangement joins TRBV9 to TRBJ2-1, with D maybe TRBD2 (6 bases). The germline V gene has CDR1 SGDLS and CDR2 YYNGEE. There are 16 residues in the CDR3. V lost 0 bases, J lost 2 bases, and 12 bases lay in between. CDR3 protein: CASSVDVGEAYNEQFF. CDR3 coding DNA: TGTGCCAGCAGCGTAGATGTGGGGGAGGCCTACAATGAGCAGTTCTTC.

This clone was detected a few times. The chain combines TRBV7-2 with TRBJ1-5, with TRBD1 matching over 9 bases. The CDR3 totals 17 residues. Germline V CDR1 and CDR2: SGHTA, FQGNSA. Losses at the gene ends were 5 bases for V and 0 bases for J; bases not matched to a gene: 8. CDR3 nucleotides: TGTGCCAGCAGCCCTCGGACAGGGGTTGGTAGCAATCAGCCCCAGCATTTT. This codes for CASSPRTGVGSNQPQHF.

The chain recombines TRBV11-2 with TRBJ2-3, with D maybe TRBD2 (6 bases). In germline, CDR1 is SGHAT, CDR2 FQNNGV. The CDR3 spans 15 residues. Trimming cost V 0 bases and J 1 base, with 8 bases left between them. The CDR3 here is CASSLEASGTDTQYF. In DNA form, the CDR3 reads TGTGCCAGCAGCTTAGAGGCTAGCGGCACAGATACGCAGTATTTT. Combining the CDR3 with reference TRBV11-2 and TRBJ2-3 gives the whole variable domain EAGVAQSPRYKIIEKRQSVAFWCNPISGHATLYWYQQILGQGPKLLIQFQNNGVVDDSQLPKDRFSAERLKGVDSTLKIQPAKLEDSAVYLCASSLEASGTDTQYFGPGTRLTVL.

The V call is TRBV11-2, the J call TRBJ2-2; D may be TRBD2 (6 bases). In germline, CDR1 is SGHAT, CDR2 FQNNGV. V dropped 5 bases and J dropped 4 bases, with 14 bases sitting between them. CDR3 length: 15 residues. Written as DNA, the CDR3 is TGTGCCAGCAGCCTGCCGGGACTTCGCACCGGGGAGCTGTTTTTT. This translates into CASSLPGLRTGELFF.

The J gene is TRBJ2-3, the V gene TRBV9, with 11 bases that match TRBD2. Trimming cost V 5 bases and J 2 bases; bases outside gene matches: 10. The germline gives CDR1 SGDLS, CDR2 YYNGEE. This CDR3 comprises 17 residues. Here the CDR3 DNA reads TGTGCCAGCAGTCTGACCGTAGCGGGGGGGGTCACAGATACGCAGTATTTT. Amino acid sequence: CASSLTVAGGVTDTQYF.

This chain uses TRBV4-1 with TRBJ2-7, with D possibly being TRBD1 (5 bases). CDR3 size: 15 residues. Trimming removed 2 bases at V and 6 bases at J, with 17 bases between. Germline lookup yields CDR1 MGHRA and CDR2 YSYEKL. In DNA form, the CDR3 reads TGCGCCAGCAGCCAAACGACAGAAAAATGGGGCGAGCAGTACTTC. Protein sequence: CASSQTTEKWGEQYF.

The chain joins TRBV9 to TRBJ2-2, with TRBD1 identical over 9 bases. Germline values: CDR1 SGDLS, CDR2 YYNGEE. V gave up 4 bases and J gave up 2 bases; unmatched junction bases: 6. The CDR3 consists of 16 residues. CDR3 DNA: TGTGCCAGCAGCCCTAGGGGACAGGGAAACACCGGGGAGCTGTTTTTT. It codes for CASSPRGQGNTGELFF.

This chain connects TRBV7-9 to TRBJ1-1; D possibly corresponds to TRBD1 (5 bases). The CDR3 runs to 12 residues. Germline assignment: CDR1 SEHNR and CDR2 FQNEAQ (reference sequence). Trimming cost V 8 bases and J 4 bases, with 11 bases left between them. The CDR3 DNA reads as TGTGCCAGCGGTGGGGGGGGCACTGAAGCTTTCTTT. This translates into CASGGGGTEAFF.

The chain employs TRBV30 and TRBJ2-2; TRBD1 aligns across 7 bases. After removal of 0 bases from V and 0 bases from J, the junction contained 4 bases not matched to a gene. This CDR3 spans 16 amino acids. Germline-derived CDR1 and CDR2 are GTSNPN and SVGIG (reference sequence). For the CDR3, the DNA is TGTGCCTGGAGTGTTCCCGACAGGGCGAACACCGGGGAGCTGTTTTTT. Its protein is CAWSVPDRANTGELFF.

V and J are TRBV11-3 and TRBJ2-6, with TRBD1 identical over 7 bases. V dropped 3 bases and J dropped 0; count of bases not matched to a gene: 5. Germline lookup yields CDR1 SGHNT and CDR2 YENEEA. This CDR3 has 17 residues. Here the CDR3 reads CASSLTGPLSGANVLTF. The DNA for the CDR3 is TGTGCCAGCAGCTTGACAGGGCCGCTCTCTGGGGCCAACGTCCTGACTTTC. The full variable domain, with the rest looked up from reference TRBV11-3 and TRBJ2-6, is EAGVVQSPRYKIIEKKQPVAFWCNPISGHNTLYWYLQNLGQGPELLIRYENEEAVDDSQLPKDRFSAERLKGVDSTLKIQPAELGDSAVYLCASSLTGPLSGANVLTFGAGSRLTVL.